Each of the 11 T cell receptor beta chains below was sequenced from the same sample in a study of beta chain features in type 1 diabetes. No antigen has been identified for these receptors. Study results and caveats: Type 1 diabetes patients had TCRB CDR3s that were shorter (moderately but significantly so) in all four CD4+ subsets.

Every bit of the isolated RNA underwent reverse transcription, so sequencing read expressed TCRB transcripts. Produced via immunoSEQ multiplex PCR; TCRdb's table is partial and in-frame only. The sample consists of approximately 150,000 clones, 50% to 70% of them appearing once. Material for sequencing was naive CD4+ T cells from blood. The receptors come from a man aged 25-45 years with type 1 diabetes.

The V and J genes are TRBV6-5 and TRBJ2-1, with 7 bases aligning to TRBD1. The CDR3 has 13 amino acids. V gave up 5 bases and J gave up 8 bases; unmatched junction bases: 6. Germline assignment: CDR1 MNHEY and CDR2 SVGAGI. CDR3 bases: TGTGCCAGCAGTGAAGGAACAGGGGATGAGCAGTTCTTC. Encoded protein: CASSEGTGDEQFF.

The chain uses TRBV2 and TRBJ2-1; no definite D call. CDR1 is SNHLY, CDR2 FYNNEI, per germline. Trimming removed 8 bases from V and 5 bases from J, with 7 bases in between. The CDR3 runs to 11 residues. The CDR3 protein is CASQDHNEQFF. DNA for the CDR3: TGTGCCAGCCAAGATCACAATGAGCAGTTCTTC.

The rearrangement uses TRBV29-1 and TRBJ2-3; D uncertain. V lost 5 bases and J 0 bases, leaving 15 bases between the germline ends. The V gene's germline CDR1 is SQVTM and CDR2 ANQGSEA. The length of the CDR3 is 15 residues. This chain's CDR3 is CSVYPWTASTDTQYF. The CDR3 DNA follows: TGCAGCGTTTATCCCTGGACCGCTAGCACAGATACGCAGTATTTT.

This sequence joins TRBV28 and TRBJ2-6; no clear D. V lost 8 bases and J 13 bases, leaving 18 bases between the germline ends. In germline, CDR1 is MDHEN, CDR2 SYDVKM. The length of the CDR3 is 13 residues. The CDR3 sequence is CASYHNGASVLTF. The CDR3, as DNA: TGTGCCAGCTACCACAATGGAGCATCGGTCCTGACTTTC. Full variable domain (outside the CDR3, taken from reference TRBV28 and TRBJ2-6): DVKVTQSSRYLVKRTGEKVFLECVQDMDHENMFWYRQDPGLGLRLIYFSYDVKMKEKGDIPEGYSVSREKKERFSLILESASTNQTSMYLCASYHNGASVLTFGAGSRLTVL.

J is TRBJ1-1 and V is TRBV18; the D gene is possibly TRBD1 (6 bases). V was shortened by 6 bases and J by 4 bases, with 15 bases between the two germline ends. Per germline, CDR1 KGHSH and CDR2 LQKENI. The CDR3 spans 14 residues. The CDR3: CASSGQGLSTEAFF. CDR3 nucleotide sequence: TGTGCCAGCTCGGGGCAGGGGTTGTCCACTGAAGCTTTCTTT.

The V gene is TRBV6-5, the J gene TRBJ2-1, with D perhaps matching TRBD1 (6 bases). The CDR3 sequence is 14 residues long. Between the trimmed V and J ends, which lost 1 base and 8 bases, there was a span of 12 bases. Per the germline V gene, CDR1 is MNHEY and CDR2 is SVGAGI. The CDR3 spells CASSYLDRRYEQFF. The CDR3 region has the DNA TGTGCCAGCAGTTACTTAGACAGGAGATATGAGCAGTTCTTC.

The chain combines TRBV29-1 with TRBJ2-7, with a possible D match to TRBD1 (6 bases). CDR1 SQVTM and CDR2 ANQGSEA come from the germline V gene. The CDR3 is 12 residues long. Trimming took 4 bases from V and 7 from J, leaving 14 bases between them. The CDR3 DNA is TGCAGCGTTGCTTGGGACAACCGGGAGCAGTACTTC. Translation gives CSVAWDNREQYF.

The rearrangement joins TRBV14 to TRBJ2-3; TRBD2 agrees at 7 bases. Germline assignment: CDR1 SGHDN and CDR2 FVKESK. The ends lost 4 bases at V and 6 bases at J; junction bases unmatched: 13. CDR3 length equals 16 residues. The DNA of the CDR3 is TGTGCCAGCAGCCCCACTTGGGGGATACTAGCGGATACGCAGTATTTT. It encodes CASSPTWGILADTQYF.

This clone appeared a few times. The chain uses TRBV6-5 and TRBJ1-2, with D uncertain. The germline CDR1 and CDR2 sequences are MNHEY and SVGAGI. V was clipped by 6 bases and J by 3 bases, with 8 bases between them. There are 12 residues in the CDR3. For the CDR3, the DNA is TGTGCCAGCAGGAACACCTACTATGGCTACACCTTC. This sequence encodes CASRNTYYGYTF.

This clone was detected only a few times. The CDR3 sequence: CASSRTEIAKNIQYF. CDR3 DNA: TGTGCCAGCAGCCGGACAGAAATAGCCAAAAACATTCAGTACTTC. This chain joins TRBV7-2 and TRBJ2-4; the D gene is possibly TRBD1 (6 bases). The CDR3 spans 15 residues. Per germline, CDR1 SGHTA and CDR2 FQGNSA. V was cut by 5 bases and J by 0 bases, with 11 bases left in between.

For the CDR3, the DNA is TGTGCCAGCAGCCCCCCGGAACCGGCGGAGACCCAGTACTTC. Amino acid sequence: CASSPPEPAETQYF. The V call is TRBV9, the J call TRBJ2-5, with no clear D. Germline V gene data show CDR1 as SGDLS and CDR2 as YYNGEE. V lost 4 bases and J lost 5, with 15 bases in between. CDR3 size: 14 residues.